This entry describes one T cell receptor (beta chain). The sample originates from a study of shared clonotypes between healthy human individuals. Study-wide context: Researchers assigned three CD4 naive, three CD4 memory, two CD8 naive and one CD8 memory plate to each donor.

The repertoire was sequenced with immunoSEQ multiplex PCR; TCRdb's copy has only in-frame clones and lacks some. There are hundreds of thousands of clones in the sample; about 96% occur only once, and roughly 0.1% lies in the top ten. The germline CDR1 and CDR2 sequences are MNHEY and SMNVEV (reference sequence). The CDR3 runs to 15 residues. V lost 5 bases to trimming and J lost 7 bases, with 19 bases between them. Terminally differentiated effector memory CD45RA+ cells were left out of the naive CD8 fraction, which was CD45RO-negative and positively selected for CCR7. The chain combines TRBV27 with TRBJ2-3, with D perhaps matching TRBD2 (6 bases). The source is a woman in her twenties or thirties in good health. Source material: naive CD8+ T cells sorted from blood. Written as DNA, the CDR3 is TGTGCCAGCAGTCTTATCCGTGGGGGGACGAATACGCAGTATTTT. This sequence encodes CASSLIRGGTNTQYF.